This TCR beta chain was identified during a study of identical twins. This CDR3 has 16 amino acids. CDR1 and CDR2 from the germline V gene are SGHTA and FQGNSA. Trimming took off 6 bases at V and 4 bases at J, with 18 bases between the two ends. MiXCR, applied by TCRdb to the 5' RACE reads, yields one record per CDR3 protein. The repertoire holds hundreds of thousands of distinct CDR3 sequences, with more than 6.5% as singletons. This clonotype was detected only a few times. These data also formed part of another study, on yellow fever vaccine responses in identical twins.

This clonotype was sampled from a woman aged 18-29 years in good health. The V gene is TRBV7-2, the J gene TRBJ2-2, with D perhaps matching TRBD1 (6 bases). Sequenced sample: PBMCs. CDR3 residues: CASSLGSGAPTGELFF. The CDR3 nucleotides are TGTGCCAGCAGTTTGGGGTCAGGGGCCCCCACCGGGGAGCTGTTTTTT.